This TCR beta chain was recovered during a study of neoadjuvant anti-PD-1 for oral cavity cancer. Looked up from germline, CDR1 is MDHEN and CDR2 is SYDVKM. There are 14 residues in the CDR3. V lost 3 bases to trimming and J lost 1 base, with 9 bases between them. Data came from immunoSEQ multiplex PCR; TCRdb stores just in-frame clones and leaves some out. The sample has more than 50,000 clones, approximately 79% seen once. This sequence joins TRBV28 and TRBJ2-5; D perhaps matches TRBD2 (7 bases). The receptor was derived from a person between 40 and 85 years old with oral cavity squamous cell carcinoma. Sequencing used PBMCs, obtained before nivolumab (anti-PD-1) treatment. The CDR3 loop is CASSLGGPQETQYF. CDR3 nucleotide sequence: TGTGCCAGCAGTTTGGGGGGGCCCCAAGAGACCCAGTACTTC.